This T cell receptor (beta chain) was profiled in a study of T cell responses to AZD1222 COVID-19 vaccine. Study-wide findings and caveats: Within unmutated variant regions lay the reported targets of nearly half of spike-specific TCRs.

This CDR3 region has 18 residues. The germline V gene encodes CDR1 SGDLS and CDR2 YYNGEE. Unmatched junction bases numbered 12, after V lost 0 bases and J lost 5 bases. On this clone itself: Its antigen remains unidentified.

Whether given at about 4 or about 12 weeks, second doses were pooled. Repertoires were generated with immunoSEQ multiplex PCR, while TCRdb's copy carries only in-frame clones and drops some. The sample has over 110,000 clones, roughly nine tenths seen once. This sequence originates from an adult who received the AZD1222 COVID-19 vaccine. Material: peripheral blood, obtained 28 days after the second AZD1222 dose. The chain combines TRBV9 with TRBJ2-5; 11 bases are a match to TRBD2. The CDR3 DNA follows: TGTGCCAGCAGCGTAGGAGGGGGACTAGCGGCCTTGAGGGAGACCCAGTACTTC. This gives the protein CASSVGGGLAALRETQYF.